A single sample gave rise to the 32 T cell receptor beta chains below, sequenced in a study of T-cell memory formation after mild COVID-19. Each CDR3 protein gets one entry after TCRdb re-called the 5' RACE reads with MiXCR. The data contain some 180,000 distinct CDR3 sequences, less than 20% of them singletons. The specimen sequenced was PBMCs or a T cell subset sorted from them (not recorded which). These receptors all come from a man in his late teens or twenties who had mild COVID-19 (a few samples of this study predate the infection). Cell type and time point are not known.

The chain has TRBV18 and TRBJ1-5, with 9 bases aligning to TRBD1. V lost 4 bases to trimming and J lost 4 bases; unmatched junction nucleotides: 2. Germline CDR1 KGHSH, CDR2 LQKENI. The CDR3 is made up of 14 amino acids. The DNA of the CDR3 is TGTGCCAGCTCACGACAGGGGGGAAATCAGCCCCAGCATTTT. It encodes CASSRQGGNQPQHF.

This chain connects TRBV10-3 to TRBJ2-3, with TRBD2 matching 14 bases. This CDR3 comprises 13 residues. Germline CDR1 ENHRY, CDR2 SYGVKD. As DNA, the CDR3 is TGTAAGACTAGCGGGGGGGCCGGAGATACGCAGTATTTT. This encodes CKTSGGAGDTQYF.

This chain uses TRBV30 with TRBJ2-2; the D is unclear. CDR3 length: 11 residues. V was clipped by 2 bases and J by 2 bases, with 0 bases between them. The germline gives CDR1 GTSNPN, CDR2 SVGIG (reference sequence). Here the CDR3 reads CAWSNTGELFF. The CDR3 nucleotides read TGTGCCTGGAGTAACACCGGGGAGCTGTTTTTT.

V gene TRBV12-3 or TRBV12-4 combines with J gene TRBJ2-1, with D tentatively TRBD1 or TRBD2 (5 bases each). The germline V and J ends were trimmed by 6 bases and 9 bases, with 15 bases remaining between them. The length of the CDR3 is 13 residues. DNA for the CDR3: TGTGCCAGCAGACCCACTAGGGGTCGTGAGCAGTTCTTC. Its protein product is CASRPTRGREQFF.

The chain couples TRBV10-2 to TRBJ1-4, with TRBD1 identical over 8 bases. This CDR3 contains 14 residues. Germline values: CDR1 WSHSY, CDR2 SAAADI. The J segment lost 7 bases and the V segment lost 8 bases, leaving 9 bases of the junction unmatched. The CDR3 here is CASLGQGSGEKLFF. DNA of the CDR3: TGCGCCAGCCTCGGACAGGGCTCCGGTGAAAAACTGTTTTTT.

A few counts support this clonotype. The rearrangement links TRBV5-1 to TRBJ1-3; D uncertain. The CDR3 has 13 amino acids. Germline loops: CDR1 SGHRS, CDR2 YFSETQ. Trimming shortened V by 0 bases and J by 7 bases, and 8 bases separated the two germline ends. The chain's CDR3 is CASSLGQDNTIYF. In nucleotides, the CDR3 is TGCGCCAGCAGCTTGGGTCAGGATAACACCATATATTTT.

Ten or more counts support this clonotype. The chain joins TRBV20-1 to TRBJ2-7; 10 bases map to TRBD2. The germline V gene has CDR1 DFQATT and CDR2 SNEGSKA (reference sequence). The CDR3 runs 15 residues. J was trimmed by 6 bases and V by 3 bases; bases with no gene match: 11. For the CDR3, the DNA is TGCAGTGCTAGTGCGTCACTAGCGGGGAAGGTCGAGCAGTACTTC. This sequence encodes CSASASLAGKVEQYF.

A few counts support this clonotype. This chain joins TRBV4-1 and TRBJ2-1, with D perhaps matching TRBD1 or TRBD2 (5 bases each). V gave up 4 bases and J gave up 5 bases, with 15 bases separating them. CDR1 is MGHRA and CDR2 is YSYEKL in the germline V gene. The CDR3 contains 15 residues. The CDR3 spells CASSPGTVSNNEQFF. The CDR3 DNA follows: TGCGCCAGCAGCCCCGGGACGGTCTCTAACAATGAGCAGTTCTTC.

The V gene is TRBV7-9, the J gene TRBJ1-1, with 7 bases identical to TRBD1. V was clipped by 0 bases and J by 3 bases; unmatched bases: 16. Germline-derived CDR1 and CDR2 are SEHNR and FQNEAQ (reference sequence). The CDR3 has 19 amino acids. The DNA of the CDR3 is TGTGCCAGCAGCTTAGCGGCCTCAACCAGGGGGATGGGGCACACTGAAGCTTTCTTT. Translated, it gives CASSLAASTRGMGHTEAFF.

This clonotype was picked up a small number of times. This CDR3 is CASSPGGGGITDTQYF. Written as DNA, the CDR3 is TGTGCCAGCAGTCCGGGTGGCGGGGGGATCACAGATACGCAGTATTTT. The chain recombines TRBV27 with TRBJ2-3; 8 bases fit TRBD2. From germline, CDR1 is MNHEY and CDR2 SMNVEV (reference sequence). The CDR3 contains 16 residues. The J segment lost 2 bases and the V segment lost 5 bases, leaving 9 bases of the junction unmatched.

The chain has TRBV5-1 and TRBJ1-3; D is unresolved. This CDR3 has 16 residues. Germline V gene data show CDR1 as SGHRS and CDR2 as YFSETQ. Trimming cost V 4 bases and J 3 bases, with 17 bases left between them. CDR3 sequence reads: CASSPDMAASGNTIYF. Here the CDR3 DNA reads TGCGCCAGCAGCCCGGATATGGCGGCCAGTGGAAACACCATATATTTT.

The DNA of the CDR3 is TGTGCCAGCAGTAAGCGTCCCATTCCTGGCACTGAAGCTTTCTTT. This translates into CASSKRPIPGTEAFF. The chain links TRBV6-5 to TRBJ1-1; D remains ambiguous. This CDR3 comprises 15 residues. Germline-derived CDR1 and CDR2 are MNHEY and SVGAGI. The ends were cut back, 5 bases at V and 4 bases at J, with 17 bases in the middle.

CDR3 region: CASSHSTGGRPGANVLTF. The CDR3 nucleotides read TGTGCCAGCAGCCACTCGACAGGGGGCAGGCCTGGGGCCAACGTCCTGACTTTC. V is TRBV21-1 and J is TRBJ2-6; the DNA was not compared with TRBD1, the D call given in the table. TRBV21-1 is described as a pseudogene. The CDR3 spans 18 residues.

The V call is TRBV27, the J call TRBJ2-1; no clear D gene. Trimming removed 2 bases from V and 6 bases from J, with 14 bases in between. This CDR3 is 15 amino acids long. Germline CDR1 reads MNHEY; CDR2 reads SMNVEV (reference sequence). The CDR3 protein is CASSLLGSVGNEQFF. The CDR3 DNA reads TGTGCCAGCAGTTTACTGGGTAGTGTGGGCAATGAGCAGTTCTTC.

V and J are TRBV21-1 and TRBJ1-5. TRBV21-1 is flagged as a pseudogene. This CDR3 comprises 14 residues. This CDR3 reads CASSKAGGYQPQHF. CDR3 nucleotide sequence: TGTGCCAGCAGCAAAGCGGGCGGATATCAGCCCCAGCATTTT.

The gene calls are TRBV6-1 and TRBJ2-4; 8 bases fit TRBD1. Losses at the gene ends were 8 bases for V and 9 bases for J; bases not matched to a gene: 6. Germline lookup yields CDR1 MNHNS and CDR2 SASEGT. The CDR3 sequence is 12 residues long. CDR3 bases: TGTGCCAGCGCGGACAGGGCGCCCATTCAGTACTTC. Translation: CASADRAPIQYF.

The chain joins TRBV20-1 to TRBJ2-4, with TRBD2 as a possible D gene (7 bases). The V gene lost 2 bases and the J gene lost 6 bases, with 14 bases spanning the gap. The CDR3 length is 14 residues. Germline V gives CDR1 DFQATT, CDR2 SNEGSKA (reference sequence). The CDR3 DNA is TGCAGTGCTAGATTTCCGGGGGGCCGAAACATTCAGTACTTC. Protein sequence: CSARFPGGRNIQYF.

The chain couples TRBV10-3 to TRBJ1-2, with 7 bases lining up with TRBD1. The CDR3 is 14 amino acids. CDR1 is ENHRY, CDR2 SYGVKD, per germline. Germline trimming cut 4 bases from V and 0 bases from J; bases unmatched to any gene: 2. CDR3 coding DNA: TGTGCCATCAGTGGACAGGGAACTAACTATGGCTACACCTTC. Protein: CAISGQGTNYGYTF.

In this sample, this clonotype turned up a few times. This chain joins TRBV28 and TRBJ2-3; D is uncertain. This CDR3 is built from 13 residues. V lost 6 bases, J lost 6 bases, and 13 bases lay in between. Germline values: CDR1 MDHEN, CDR2 SYDVKM. This CDR3 reads CASSSELVDTQYF. The CDR3 region has the DNA TGTGCCAGCAGCAGTGAACTCGTGGATACGCAGTATTTT.

This clonotype occurred a few times. The chain joins TRBV27 to TRBJ1-6; D call uncertain. V lost 1 base to trimming and J lost 0 bases, with 7 bases between them. Germline V lookup: CDR1 MNHEY, CDR2 SMNVEV (reference sequence). CDR3 length: 16 amino acids. The CDR3 nucleotides are TGTGCCAGCAGTTTATTGGGGAGCTCCTATAATTCACCCCTCCACTTT. This sequence encodes CASSLLGSSYNSPLHF.

This clonotype was counted ten times or more. The V gene is TRBV5-1, the J gene TRBJ2-7; D might be TRBD2 (5 bases). This CDR3 has 13 amino acids. The ends were cut back, 3 bases at V and 3 bases at J, with 10 bases in the middle. Germline CDR1 is SGHRS and CDR2 is YFSETQ. CDR3 nucleotide sequence: TGCGCCAGCAGCTCTTCGGAGGACTACGAGCAGTACTTC. Translated, it gives CASSSSEDYEQYF.

The rearrangement joins TRBV7-6 to TRBJ1-1; D possibly corresponds to TRBD1 (5 bases). The CDR3 has 16 residues. The ends were cut back, 1 base at V and 1 base at J, with 13 bases in the middle. Germline assignment: CDR1 SGHVS and CDR2 FNYEAQ. CDR3 nucleotide sequence: TGTGCCAGCAGCTTAGTAGGGAAGGGGAAGAACACTGAAGCTTTCTTT. Amino acid sequence: CASSLVGKGKNTEAFF.

This clonotype was observed a few times. This chain links TRBV4-3 with TRBJ2-2, with D possibly TRBD2 on 5 matching bases. This CDR3 region has 16 residues. The germline V gene encodes CDR1 LGHNA and CDR2 YSLEER. Trimming pared 1 base from V and 4 bases from J, leaving 13 bases between. CDR3 region: CASSQGSADSTGELFF. The CDR3 nucleotides read TGCGCCAGCAGCCAAGGGTCGGCGGACTCCACCGGGGAGCTGTTTTTT.

The chain couples TRBV14 to TRBJ2-7; no reliable D call. V was trimmed by 3 bases and J by 6 bases, leaving 12 bases between them. Germline assignment: CDR1 SGHDN and CDR2 FVKESK. CDR3 length equals 13 residues. DNA for the CDR3: TGTGCCAGCAGCCACACCAGAGCGACCGAGCAGTACGTC. Its protein product is CASSHTRATEQYV.

The chain has TRBV23-1 and TRBJ2-5, with 12 bases identical to TRBD2. TRBV23-1 falls under the ORF class, with uncertain function. The CDR3 covers 18 residues. V was clipped by 1 base and J by 3 bases; unmatched bases: 9. This chain's CDR3 is CASSQCINLAGGEETQYF. In DNA, the CDR3 is TGCGCCAGCAGTCAATGCATTAATCTAGCGGGGGGGGAAGAGACCCAGTACTTC.

The chain has TRBV7-9 and TRBJ1-2; D unresolved. The CDR3 loop spans 13 amino acids. V was cut by 4 bases and J by 4 bases, with 10 bases left in between. Germline lookup yields CDR1 SEHNR and CDR2 FQNEAQ (reference sequence). The CDR3 loop reads CASSSDASYGYTF. The CDR3 bases are TGTGCCAGCAGCTCTGACGCAAGCTATGGCTACACCTTC.

The sample holds a few counts of this clonotype. The V call is TRBV30, the J call TRBJ1-5; D is ambiguous. Germline V gives CDR1 GTSNPN, CDR2 SVGIG (reference sequence). V gave up 0 bases and J gave up 7 bases, with 13 bases separating them. The CDR3 has 14 residues. The CDR3 DNA reads as TGTGCCTGGAGTGTACTGGCGGGAGGGCAGCCCCAGCATTTT. This codes for CAWSVLAGGQPQHF.

The chain carries TRBV7-8 and TRBJ1-2, with TRBD1 matching over 8 bases. Germline loops: CDR1 SGHVS, CDR2 FQNEAQ. The CDR3 contains 13 residues. The J segment lost 4 bases and the V segment lost 5 bases, leaving 3 bases of the junction unmatched. The CDR3 bases are TGTGCCAGCAGCCGACAGGGGATCTATGGCTACACCTTC. Protein sequence: CASSRQGIYGYTF.

The chain recombines TRBV5-5 with TRBJ2-7; 8 positions match TRBD1. This CDR3 spans 12 amino acids. Germline V gives CDR1 SGHKS, CDR2 YYEKEE (reference sequence). The junction had 6 bases not matched to a gene; V was cut back by 4 bases and J by 9 bases. The CDR3 DNA sequence: TGTGCCAGCAGCCTCCAGGGGGCCGGGCAGTACTTC. Its protein is CASSLQGAGQYF. The variable domain in full, completed from reference TRBV5-5 and TRBJ2-7, reads DAGVTQSPTHLIKTRGQQVTLRCSPISGHKSVSWYQQVLGQGPQFIFQYYEKEERGRGNFPDRFSARQFPNYSSELNVNALLLGDSALYLCASSLQGAGQYFGPGTRLTVT.

This chain links TRBV20-1 with TRBJ1-2; D may be TRBD1 (6 bases). Germline V gives CDR1 DFQATT, CDR2 SNEGSKA (reference sequence). Between the trimmed V and J ends, which lost 3 bases and 2 bases, there was a span of 13 bases. CDR3 length: 14 amino acids. CDR3 residues: CSASRDTVNYGYTF. Written as DNA, the CDR3 is TGCAGTGCTAGCAGGGACACTGTAAACTATGGCTACACCTTC.

This clonotype occurred a few times. The chain joins TRBV7-2 to TRBJ2-5; 9 nucleotides line up with TRBD1. The CDR3 totals 15 residues. Germline V gene data show CDR1 as SGHTA and CDR2 as FQGNSA. J gave up 5 bases and V 2 bases, and 6 bases lay outside the gene matches. Written as DNA, the CDR3 is TGTGCCAGCAGCTTAAGAACAGGGGGCCCGGAGACCCAGTACTTC. This sequence encodes CASSLRTGGPETQYF.

This clonotype has only a few counts. The rearrangement uses TRBV24-1 and TRBJ2-1, with a tentative D call TRBD1 (6 bases). The V end was cut by 10 bases, the J end by 2 bases, with 20 bases between. The CDR3 extends over 16 amino acids. The germline V gene has CDR1 KGHDR and CDR2 SFDVKD. For the CDR3, the DNA is TGTGCCACTTCGAATCCTGGGACACCGGCCTACAATGAGCAGTTCTTC. This gives the protein CATSNPGTPAYNEQFF.